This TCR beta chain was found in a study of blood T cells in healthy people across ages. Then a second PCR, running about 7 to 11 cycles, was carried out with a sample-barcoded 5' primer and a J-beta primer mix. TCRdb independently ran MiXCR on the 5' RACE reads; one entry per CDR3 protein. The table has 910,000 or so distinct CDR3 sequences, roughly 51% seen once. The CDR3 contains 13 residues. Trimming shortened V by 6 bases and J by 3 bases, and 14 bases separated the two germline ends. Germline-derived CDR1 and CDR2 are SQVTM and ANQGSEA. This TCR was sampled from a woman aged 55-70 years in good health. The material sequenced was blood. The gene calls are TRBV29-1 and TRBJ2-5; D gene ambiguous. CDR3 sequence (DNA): TGCAGCGTCGAGGCACAACTTAAAGAGACCCAGTACTTC. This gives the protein CSVEAQLKETQYF.